Below are 3 T cell receptor beta chains sequenced from a single sample in a study of identical twins (TCRdb year 2016). Libraries were prepared through 5' RACE. Sequenced using an Illumina HiSeq 2000. TCRdb reprocessing: public reads trimmed at Q25 with fastp, clones called with MiXCR, in-frame beta chains kept. Here each entry gathers all rows of one CDR3 protein and keeps the most common genes and DNA. The sample table records roughly 720,000 distinct CDR3 sequences; about 20% of these occur just once. The ten largest clones take up around 13% of the sample. These same records also appear under a second study, on T cells expressing NK-cell markers.

The sequenced material came from PBMCs. The receptors stem from a woman under 30 in good health.

There are a few counts of this clonotype. This chain joins TRBV9 and TRBJ2-4; D gene uncertain. The CDR3 runs 15 residues. Looked up from germline, CDR1 is SGDLS and CDR2 is YYNGEE. Deletions cut 0 bases from V and 5 bases from J, with 12 bases between. The CDR3: CASSVDVTTQNIQYF. CDR3 bases: TGTGCCAGCAGCGTAGATGTGACGACGCAAAACATTCAGTACTTC. Complete variable domain (other parts from reference TRBV9 and TRBJ2-4): DSGVTQTPKHLITATGQRVTLRCSPRSGDLSVYWYQQSLDQGLQFLIQYYNGEERAKGNILERFSAQQFPDLHSELNLSSLELGDSALYFCASSVDVTTQNIQYFGAGTRLSVL.

V and J are TRBV12-3 or TRBV12-4 and TRBJ1-1; TRBD1 matches at 9 bases. With 8 bases clipped from V and 5 bases from J, the junction kept 9 bases outside the gene matches. CDR3 length: 14 amino acids. The CDR3 bases are TGTGCCAGCGTTCTAACAGGGGGCCGGACTGAAGCTTTCTTT. Amino acid sequence: CASVLTGGRTEAFF.

The rearrangement links TRBV4-3 to TRBJ2-3; D is ambiguous. CDR3 length: 14 amino acids. The germline gives CDR1 LGHNA, CDR2 YSLEER. Trimming took 4 bases from V and 6 from J, leaving 14 bases between them. The CDR3 reads CASSPQIRLDTQYF. In DNA, the CDR3 is TGCGCCAGCAGCCCCCAAATCCGGCTGGATACGCAGTATTTT.